This entry describes one T cell receptor beta chain. As handled by the study authors: How many nucleated cells were present was estimated from reference gene primer amplification. Here immunoSEQ multiplex PCR was the method, and the copy in TCRdb shows in-frame clones only, minus some. V and J calls plus clone size are reproduced from that table; the DNA served to infer D and trimming. The data show about 82,000 clones, 70% to 90% seen once. This sample stems from a study of blood T cell repertoires in COVID-19. Study as a whole: Whether acute or convalescent, the COVID-19 samples came from the United States, Italy and Spain. The cDNA or gDNA used as material had been derived from T cells, B-cell-depleted T cells, or PBMCs.

Germline V gives CDR1 SGHNT, CDR2 YENEEA. The CDR3 spans 20 residues. V lost 5 bases and J lost 0, with 25 bases in between. The source of this sequence is a man aged 80 or over with active or convalescent COVID-19. Material: peripheral blood. The chain links TRBV11-3 to TRBJ2-2, with D possibly being TRBD2 (6 bases). CDR3 sequence reads: CASSPGVGRELNANTGELFF. CDR3 DNA: TGTGCCAGCAGCCCGGGGGTTGGGCGGGAACTAAACGCGAACACCGGGGAGCTGTTTTTT.